These 26 T cell receptor beta chains were all obtained from the same sample, sequenced in a study of blood T cell repertoires in COVID-19. Assay: immunoSEQ multiplex PCR; the TCRdb copy retains only in-frame clones and omits some. In the table there are about 180,000 clones, 88% of which are singletons. Source material: peripheral blood. These receptors were taken from a young woman with acute or convalescent COVID-19.

This chain links TRBV27 with TRBJ2-3; perhaps TRBD1 as D (7 bases). CDR3 length: 15 residues. Germline-derived CDR1 and CDR2 are MNHEY and SMNVEV (reference sequence). Deletions cut 4 bases from V and 4 bases from J, with 15 bases between. This chain's CDR3 is CASSSGTAGADTQYF. In nucleotides, the CDR3 is TGTGCCAGCAGTTCCGGGACAGCGGGTGCAGATACGCAGTATTTT.

The gene calls are TRBV6-6 and TRBJ1-2, with 7 bases identical to TRBD1. V lost 0 bases and J lost 8; bases outside the gene matches: 6. Per the germline V gene, CDR1 is MNHNY and CDR2 is SVGAGI (reference sequence). The CDR3 runs to 14 residues. The CDR3 region is CASSYSQGGVGYTF. Written as DNA, the CDR3 is TGTGCCAGCAGTTACTCCCAGGGGGGTGTCGGCTACACCTTC.

The rearrangement joins TRBV7-6 to TRBJ2-7; 11 nucleotides line up with TRBD2. The junction had 4 bases not matched to a gene; V was cut back by 5 bases and J by 4 bases. The CDR3 runs 14 residues. Germline CDR1 SGHVS, CDR2 FNYEAQ. The CDR3 loop is CASSPGTSGYEQYF. The CDR3 bases are TGTGCCAGCAGCCCTGGGACTAGCGGATACGAGCAGTACTTC. Using reference TRBV7-6 and TRBJ2-7 for the parts outside the CDR3, the full variable domain is GAGVSQSPRYKVTKRGQDVALRCDPISGHVSLYWYRQALGQGPEFLTYFNYEAQQDKSGLPNDRFSAERPEGSISTLTIQRTEQRDSAMYRCASSPGTSGYEQYFGPGTRLTVT.

This clone has a single count. V and J are TRBV10-2 and TRBJ2-3, with 8 bases that match TRBD2. Germline V CDR1 and CDR2: WSHSY, SAAADI. Germline trimming cut 3 bases from V and 2 bases from J; bases unmatched to any gene: 4. The CDR3 loop spans 15 amino acids. CDR3 region: CASSDRSGDTDTQYF. CDR3 sequence (DNA): TGCGCCAGCAGTGACCGTAGCGGGGACACAGATACGCAGTATTTT.

The chain combines TRBV3-1 (or the pseudogene TRBV3-2) with TRBJ2-7; D not resolved. Germline CDR1 LGHDT, CDR2 YNNKEL (reference sequence). The CDR3 contains 13 residues. Trimming stripped 0 bases from V and 8 bases from J, with 11 bases between. The CDR3 DNA is TGTGCCAGCAGCCAAGATCAGAAAGATCAGCAGTACTTC. Its protein is CASSQDQKDQQYF.

The V gene is TRBV6-1, the J gene TRBJ2-3; 7 bases map to TRBD2. This CDR3 has 16 amino acids. V lost 4 bases to trimming and J lost 3 bases; unmatched junction nucleotides: 10. The germline V gene encodes CDR1 MNHNS and CDR2 SASEGT. The CDR3 is CASSVRGEGLTDTQYF. The CDR3 DNA reads as TGTGCCAGCAGTGTCCGGGGGGAGGGCCTGACAGATACGCAGTATTTT.

This clone was picked up a small number of times. This chain uses TRBV9 with TRBJ1-1, with a weak D call TRBD1 (5 bases). This CDR3 has 14 residues. Germline loops: CDR1 SGDLS, CDR2 YYNGEE. V shed 0 bases and J shed 10 bases, with 16 bases lying between them. The DNA of the CDR3 is TGTGCCAGCAGCGTAGCAGGGTCCCGGGAGAGAGCTTTCTTT. Protein: CASSVAGSRERAFF.

J is TRBJ1-3 and V is TRBV4-2; D unresolved. Trimming left V 0 bases short and J 4 bases short, with 10 bases between. This CDR3 comprises 15 residues. CDR1 and CDR2 (germline): LGHNA, YNFKEQ. CDR3: CASSQEAARGNTIYF. The CDR3 DNA is TGTGCCAGCAGCCAAGAGGCAGCTAGGGGAAACACCATATATTTT.

The chain's CDR3 is CASSLSLSRDTQYF. DNA for the CDR3: TGTGCCAGCAGCTTGTCTCTCTCCCGAGATACGCAGTATTTT. The chain carries TRBV7-2 and TRBJ2-3; no clear D gene. Trimming left V 3 bases short and J 5 bases short, with 12 bases between. CDR3 length: 14 amino acids. Per the germline V gene, CDR1 is SGHTA and CDR2 is FQGNSA.

This sequence joins TRBV5-1 and TRBJ2-2; D unresolved. Trimming cost V 0 bases and J 6 bases, with 6 bases left between them. Germline-derived CDR1 and CDR2 are SGHRS and YFSETQ. This CDR3 region has 13 residues. The CDR3 region has the DNA TGCGCCAGCAGCTTGGATCGAGCCGGGGAGCTGTTTTTT. This gives the protein CASSLDRAGELFF.

This rearrangement joins TRBV3-1 (or the pseudogene TRBV3-2) to TRBJ2-1; 13 bases match TRBD2. The junction had 5 bases not matched to a gene; V was cut back by 5 bases and J by 7 bases. Germline V lookup: CDR1 LGHDT, CDR2 YNNKEL (reference sequence). The CDR3 spans 15 residues. CDR3 in DNA: TGTGCCAGCAGCGCCGGACTAGCGGGAGAGAATGAGCAGTTCTTC. As protein: CASSAGLAGENEQFF.

The rearrangement uses TRBV7-9 and TRBJ1-6, with D perhaps matching TRBD1 (5 bases). Trimming left V 5 bases short and J 10 bases short, with 18 bases between. Germline V gene data show CDR1 as SEHNR and CDR2 as FQNEAQ (reference sequence). CDR3 length: 15 amino acids. The CDR3 region has the DNA TGTGCCAGCAGCCCACACGGGGGAACGGTGTCACCCCTCCACTTT. The encoded protein is CASSPHGGTVSPLHF.

The chain links TRBV11-2 to TRBJ2-7; D possibly corresponds to TRBD1 (6 bases). The CDR3 has 14 amino acids. V shed 5 bases and J shed 3 bases, with 14 bases lying between them. Germline values: CDR1 SGHAT, CDR2 FQNNGV. Here the CDR3 DNA reads TGTGCCAGCAGCACCCAACAGGGATACTACGAGCAGTACTTC. Translation gives CASSTQQGYYEQYF.

The rearrangement uses TRBV27 and TRBJ2-1; 8 bases fit TRBD2. The CDR3 consists of 12 residues. V dropped 7 bases and J dropped 7; count of bases not matched to a gene: 3. Germline lookup yields CDR1 MNHEY and CDR2 SMNVEV (reference sequence). In DNA form, the CDR3 reads TGTGCCAGCACCGGGGGGGGGAATGAGCAGTTCTTC. It encodes CASTGGGNEQFF.

The rearrangement links TRBV27 to TRBJ2-3; 7 bases are a match to TRBD1. CDR3 length: 13 residues. The V gene end was trimmed by 5 bases and the J gene end by 5 bases; junction bases not matched to a gene: 4. In germline, CDR1 is MNHEY, CDR2 SMNVEV (reference sequence). CDR3: CASSEGGRDTQYF. DNA of the CDR3: TGTGCCAGCAGTGAAGGGGGCAGAGATACGCAGTATTTT.

CDR3 bases: TGTGCCAGTACAATCGGACAGTACACTGAAGCTTTCTTT. It encodes CASTIGQYTEAFF. This chain connects TRBV19 to TRBJ1-1; TRBD1 might be the D (6 bases). The ends were cut back, 7 bases at V and 3 bases at J, with 12 bases in the middle. This CDR3 contains 13 residues. The germline CDR1 and CDR2 sequences are LNHDA and SQIVND (reference sequence).

Only a few counts were recorded for this clone. The rearrangement uses TRBV3-1 (or the pseudogene TRBV3-2) and TRBJ2-5; D remains ambiguous. Germline V gene data show CDR1 as LGHDT and CDR2 as YNNKEL (reference sequence). The CDR3 runs 12 residues. Deletions cut 2 bases from V and 5 bases from J, with 6 bases between. The CDR3 DNA sequence: TGTGCCAGCAGCCAAATCAGGGAGACCCAGTACTTC. Translated: CASSQIRETQYF.

This chain uses TRBV6-6 with TRBJ1-4; 9 nucleotides agree with TRBD1. Per the germline V gene, CDR1 is MNHNY and CDR2 is SVGAGI (reference sequence). Trimming at V came to 5 bases and at J to 5 bases, leaving 3 bases not matched to a gene. The CDR3 consists of 14 residues. The CDR3: CASSAGTGNEKLFF. CDR3 bases: TGTGCCAGCAGTGCCGGGACAGGGAATGAAAAACTGTTTTTT.

The chain recombines TRBV11-3 with TRBJ1-2; D is perhaps TRBD1 (6 bases). Germline CDR1 SGHNT, CDR2 YENEEA. With 1 base removed from V and 4 bases from J, the gap between germline ends came to 10 bases. This CDR3 comprises 14 residues. This chain's CDR3 is CASSLAQGPYGYTF. In nucleotides, the CDR3 is TGTGCCAGCAGCTTAGCACAGGGCCCCTATGGCTACACCTTC.

The chain employs TRBV12-5 and TRBJ1-2, with 7 bases that match TRBD1. The germline gives CDR1 LGHNT, CDR2 FRNRAP. V gave up 6 bases and J gave up 4 bases; unmatched junction bases: 5. The CDR3 length is 13 residues. CDR3 nucleotide sequence: TGTGCTAGTGGAGAGACAGGGAGCTATGGCTACACCTTC. Its protein is CASGETGSYGYTF.

The chain joins TRBV27 to TRBJ2-7; the match to TRBD1 covers 7 bases. Trimming at V came to 5 bases and at J to 2 bases, leaving 6 bases not matched to a gene. The CDR3 extends over 14 amino acids. Germline assignment: CDR1 MNHEY and CDR2 SMNVEV (reference sequence). This CDR3 reads CASSPRGMPYEQYF. In DNA, the CDR3 is TGTGCCAGCAGTCCCAGGGGGATGCCCTACGAGCAGTACTTC.

The genes are TRBV12-5 and TRBJ2-7; D is unclear. Germline-derived CDR1 and CDR2 are LGHNT and FRNRAP. CDR3 size: 14 residues. The ends were cut back, 9 bases at V and 0 bases at J, with 15 bases in the middle. In nucleotides, the CDR3 is TGTGCTAGCGCTCAGAGACCTAGCTCCTACGAGCAGTACTTC. Its translation is CASAQRPSSYEQYF.

The table lists this clone with a count of one. This chain joins TRBV27 and TRBJ1-5; D gene ambiguous. The length of the CDR3 is 15 residues. Germline V gene data show CDR1 as MNHEY and CDR2 as SMNVEV (reference sequence). Deletions cut 2 bases from V and 3 bases from J, with 11 bases between. The CDR3 DNA is TGTGCCAGCAGTTTAACCTCGTGGCACAATCAGCCCCAGCATTTT. Translating it yields CASSLTSWHNQPQHF.

The chain combines TRBV11-2 with TRBJ2-3, with D possibly TRBD2 on 5 matching bases. V lost 4 bases, J lost 1 base, and 15 bases lay in between. This CDR3 region has 16 residues. The V gene's germline CDR1 is SGHAT and CDR2 FQNNGV. This CDR3 reads CASSSWGSARTDTQYF. The DNA of the CDR3 is TGTGCCAGCAGCTCCTGGGGTAGCGCTCGCACAGATACGCAGTATTTT.

The V and J genes are TRBV20-1 and TRBJ2-5; D possibly corresponds to TRBD1 (5 bases). Germline V gene sequence: CDR1 DFQATT, CDR2 SNEGSKA (reference sequence). This CDR3 spans 10 amino acids. Trimming removed 6 bases from V and 7 bases from J, with 9 bases in between. The CDR3 sequence: CSAVRGTQYF. CDR3 DNA: TGCAGTGCCGTTAGGGGGACCCAGTACTTC.

The chain joins TRBV28 to TRBJ1-1; 10 nucleotides line up with TRBD1. CDR3 length: 15 residues. V shed 4 bases and J 7 bases; nucleotides not matched to a gene: 9. Germline assignment: CDR1 MDHEN and CDR2 SYDVKM. DNA of the CDR3: TGTGCCAGCAGTTCTACCGGACAGGGGGTTAATGAAGCTTTCTTT. It is translated as CASSSTGQGVNEAFF.